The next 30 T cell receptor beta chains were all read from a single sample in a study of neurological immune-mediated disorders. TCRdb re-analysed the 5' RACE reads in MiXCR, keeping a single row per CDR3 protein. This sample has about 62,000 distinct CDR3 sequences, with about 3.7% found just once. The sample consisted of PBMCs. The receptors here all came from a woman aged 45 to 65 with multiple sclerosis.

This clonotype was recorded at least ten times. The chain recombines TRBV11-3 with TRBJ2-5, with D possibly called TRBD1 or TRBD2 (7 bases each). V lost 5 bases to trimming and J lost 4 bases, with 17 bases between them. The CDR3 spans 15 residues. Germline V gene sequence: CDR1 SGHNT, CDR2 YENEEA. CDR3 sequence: CASSTRQGGRETQYF. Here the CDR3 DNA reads TGTGCCAGCAGCACCCGACAGGGAGGGCGAGAGACCCAGTACTTC.

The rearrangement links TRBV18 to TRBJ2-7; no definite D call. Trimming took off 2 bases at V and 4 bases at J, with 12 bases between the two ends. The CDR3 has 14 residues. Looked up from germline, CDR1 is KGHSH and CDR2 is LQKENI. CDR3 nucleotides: TGTGCCAGCTCACCAAAGAGCGAGACTTACGAGCAGTACTTC. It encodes CASSPKSETYEQYF.

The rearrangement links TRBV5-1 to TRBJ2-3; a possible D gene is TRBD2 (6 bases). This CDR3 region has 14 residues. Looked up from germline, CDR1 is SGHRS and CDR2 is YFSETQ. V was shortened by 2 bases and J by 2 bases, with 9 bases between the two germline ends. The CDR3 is CASSFQRATDTQYF. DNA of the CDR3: TGCGCCAGCAGCTTCCAGCGGGCCACAGATACGCAGTATTTT.

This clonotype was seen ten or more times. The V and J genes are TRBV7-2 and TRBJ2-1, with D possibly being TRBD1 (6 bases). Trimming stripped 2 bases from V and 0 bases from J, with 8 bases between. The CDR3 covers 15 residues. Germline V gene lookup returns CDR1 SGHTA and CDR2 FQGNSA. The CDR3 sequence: CASSLTGNSYNEQFF. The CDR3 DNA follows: TGTGCCAGCAGCTTAACAGGGAACTCCTACAATGAGCAGTTCTTC.

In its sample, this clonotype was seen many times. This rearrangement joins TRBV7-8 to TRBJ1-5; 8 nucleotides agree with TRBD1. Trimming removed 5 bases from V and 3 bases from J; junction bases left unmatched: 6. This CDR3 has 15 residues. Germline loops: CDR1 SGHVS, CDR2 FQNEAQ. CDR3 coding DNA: TGTGCCAGCAGCAGCGGACAGGGCGCCAATCAGCCCCAGCATTTT. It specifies CASSSGQGANQPQHF.

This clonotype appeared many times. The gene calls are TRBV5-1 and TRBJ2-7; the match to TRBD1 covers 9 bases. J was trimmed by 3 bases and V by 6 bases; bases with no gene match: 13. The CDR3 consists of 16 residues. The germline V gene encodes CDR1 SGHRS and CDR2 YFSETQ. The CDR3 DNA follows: TGCGCCAGCAACCGCAATCAACCGGGACAGGGCTACGAGCAGTACTTC. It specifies CASNRNQPGQGYEQYF.

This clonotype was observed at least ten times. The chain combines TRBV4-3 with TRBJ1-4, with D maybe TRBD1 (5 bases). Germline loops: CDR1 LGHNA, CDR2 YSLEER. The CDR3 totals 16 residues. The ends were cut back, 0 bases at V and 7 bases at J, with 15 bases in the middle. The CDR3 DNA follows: TGCGCCAGCAGCCAAGATTTAGACAGCCTAGTTGAAAAACTGTTTTTT. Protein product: CASSQDLDSLVEKLFF.

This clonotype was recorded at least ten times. The CDR3 nucleotides are TGCAGTGCTAGAAAACCAGGGGCGAGAACGCAGTATTTT. This codes for CSARKPGARTQYF. The chain joins TRBV20-1 to TRBJ2-3, with D perhaps TRBD1 (6 bases). Trimming pared 2 bases from V and 9 bases from J, leaving 15 bases between. The CDR3 sequence is 13 residues long. CDR1 and CDR2 (germline): DFQATT, SNEGSKA (reference sequence).

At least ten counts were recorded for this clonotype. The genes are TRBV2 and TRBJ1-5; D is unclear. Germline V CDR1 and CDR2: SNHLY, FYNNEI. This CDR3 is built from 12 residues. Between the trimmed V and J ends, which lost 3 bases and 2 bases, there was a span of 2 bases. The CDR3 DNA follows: TGTGCCAGCAGTGAGGGCAATCAGCCCCAGCATTTT. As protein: CASSEGNQPQHF.

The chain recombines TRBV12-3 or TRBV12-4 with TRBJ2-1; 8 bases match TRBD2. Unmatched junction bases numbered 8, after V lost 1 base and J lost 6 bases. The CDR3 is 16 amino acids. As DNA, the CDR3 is TGTGCCAGCAGTTTAGGGGGCGGGAGGATAGGCAATGAGCAGTTCTTC. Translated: CASSLGGGRIGNEQFF.

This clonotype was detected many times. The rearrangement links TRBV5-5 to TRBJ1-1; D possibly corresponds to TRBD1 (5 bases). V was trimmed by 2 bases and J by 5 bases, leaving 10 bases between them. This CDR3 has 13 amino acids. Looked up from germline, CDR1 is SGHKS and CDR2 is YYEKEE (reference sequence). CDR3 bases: TGTGCCAGCAGCTTCAACGGGGGGACTGAAGCTTTCTTT. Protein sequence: CASSFNGGTEAFF.

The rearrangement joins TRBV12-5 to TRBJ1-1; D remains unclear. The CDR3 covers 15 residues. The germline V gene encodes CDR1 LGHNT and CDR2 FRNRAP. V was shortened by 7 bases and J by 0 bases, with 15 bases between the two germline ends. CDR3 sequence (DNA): TGTGCTAGTGCCCAATCAGGCCCCATGAACACTGAAGCTTTCTTT. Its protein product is CASAQSGPMNTEAFF.

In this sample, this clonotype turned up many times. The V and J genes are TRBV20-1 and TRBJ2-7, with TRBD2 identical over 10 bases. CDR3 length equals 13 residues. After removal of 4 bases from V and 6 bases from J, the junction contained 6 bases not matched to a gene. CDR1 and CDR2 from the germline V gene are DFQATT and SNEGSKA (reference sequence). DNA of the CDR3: TGCAGTGCTACCCTAGCGGGAGCGGGCGAGCAGTACTTC. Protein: CSATLAGAGEQYF.

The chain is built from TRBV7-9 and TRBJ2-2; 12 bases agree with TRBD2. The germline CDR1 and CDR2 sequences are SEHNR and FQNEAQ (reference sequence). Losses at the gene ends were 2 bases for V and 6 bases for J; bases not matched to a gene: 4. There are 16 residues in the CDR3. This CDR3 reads CASSLQTSGSPGELFF. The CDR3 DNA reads TGTGCCAGCAGCTTACAGACTAGCGGGAGTCCCGGGGAGCTGTTTTTT.

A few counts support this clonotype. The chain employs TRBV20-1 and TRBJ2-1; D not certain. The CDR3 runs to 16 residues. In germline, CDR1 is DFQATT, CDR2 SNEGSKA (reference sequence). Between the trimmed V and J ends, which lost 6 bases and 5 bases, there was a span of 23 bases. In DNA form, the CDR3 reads TGCAGTGCCCCCCCCTGGGCGGAGAACCCCCACAATGAGCAGTTCTTC. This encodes CSAPPWAENPHNEQFF.

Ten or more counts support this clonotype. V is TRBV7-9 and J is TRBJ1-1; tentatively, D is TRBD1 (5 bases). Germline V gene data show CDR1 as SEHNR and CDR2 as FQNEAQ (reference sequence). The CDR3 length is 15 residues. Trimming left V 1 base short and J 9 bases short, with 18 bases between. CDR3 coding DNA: TGTGCCAGCAGCTTAGACCTGGTGGGGGTAGGGAAAGCTTTCTTT. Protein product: CASSLDLVGVGKAFF.

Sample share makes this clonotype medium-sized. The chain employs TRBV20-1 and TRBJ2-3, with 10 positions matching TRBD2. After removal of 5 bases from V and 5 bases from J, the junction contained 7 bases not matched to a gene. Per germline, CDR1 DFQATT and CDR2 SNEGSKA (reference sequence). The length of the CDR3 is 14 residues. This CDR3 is CSAPAAGGGDTQYF. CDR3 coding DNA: TGCAGTGCTCCAGCAGCGGGAGGGGGAGATACGCAGTATTTT.

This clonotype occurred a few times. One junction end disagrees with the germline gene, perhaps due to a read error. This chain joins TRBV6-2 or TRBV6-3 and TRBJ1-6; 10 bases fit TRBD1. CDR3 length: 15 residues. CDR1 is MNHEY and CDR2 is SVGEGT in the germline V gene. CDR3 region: CASSYRTGGNSPLNF. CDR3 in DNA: TGTGCCAGCAGTTACCGGACAGGGGGTAATTCACCCCTCAACTTT.

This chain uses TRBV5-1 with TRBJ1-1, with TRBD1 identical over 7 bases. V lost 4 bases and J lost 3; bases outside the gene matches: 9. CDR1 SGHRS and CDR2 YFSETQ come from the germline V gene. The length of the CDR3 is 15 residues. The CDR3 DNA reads TGCGCCAGCAGCCTTACAGGGGCGAGGGACACTGAAGCTTTCTTT. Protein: CASSLTGARDTEAFF.

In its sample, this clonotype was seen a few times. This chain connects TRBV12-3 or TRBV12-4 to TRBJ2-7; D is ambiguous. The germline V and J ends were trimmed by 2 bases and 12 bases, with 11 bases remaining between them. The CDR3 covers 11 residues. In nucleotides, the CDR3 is TGTGCCAGCAGTTTAAGCCAGCAGCCGTACTTC. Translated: CASSLSQQPYF.

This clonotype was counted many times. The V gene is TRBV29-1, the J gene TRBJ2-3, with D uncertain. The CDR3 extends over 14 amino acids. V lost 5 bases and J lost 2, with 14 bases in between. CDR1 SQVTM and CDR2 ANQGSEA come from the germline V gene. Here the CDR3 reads CSVRLASVTDTQYF. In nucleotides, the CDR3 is TGCAGCGTTCGCCTGGCTAGTGTCACAGATACGCAGTATTTT.

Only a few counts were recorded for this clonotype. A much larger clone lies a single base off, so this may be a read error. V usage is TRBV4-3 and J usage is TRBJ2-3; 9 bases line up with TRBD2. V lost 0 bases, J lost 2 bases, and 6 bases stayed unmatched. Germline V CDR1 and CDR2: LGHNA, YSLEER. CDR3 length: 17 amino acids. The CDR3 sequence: CASSQDGLAGTTDTQYF. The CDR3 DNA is TGCGCCAGCAGCCAAGATGGTCTAGCGGGGACCACAGATACGCAGTATTTT.

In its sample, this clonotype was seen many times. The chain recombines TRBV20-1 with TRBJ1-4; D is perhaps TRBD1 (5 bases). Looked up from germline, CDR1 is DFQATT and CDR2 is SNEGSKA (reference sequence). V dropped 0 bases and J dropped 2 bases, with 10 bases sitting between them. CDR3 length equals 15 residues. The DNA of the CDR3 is TGCAGTGCTAGAGACCGACAGCCGACTAATGAAAAACTGTTTTTT. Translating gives CSARDRQPTNEKLFF.

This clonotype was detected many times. CDR3 protein: CASRQGTGTTGTDTQYF. CDR3 sequence (DNA): TGTGCCAGCAGGCAGGGTACCGGGACTACCGGCACAGATACGCAGTATTTT. The chain joins TRBV4-2 to TRBJ2-3; 7 bases agree with TRBD2. CDR3 length: 17 residues. J was trimmed by 1 base and V by 6 bases; bases with no gene match: 13. Germline CDR1 is LGHNA and CDR2 is YNFKEQ.

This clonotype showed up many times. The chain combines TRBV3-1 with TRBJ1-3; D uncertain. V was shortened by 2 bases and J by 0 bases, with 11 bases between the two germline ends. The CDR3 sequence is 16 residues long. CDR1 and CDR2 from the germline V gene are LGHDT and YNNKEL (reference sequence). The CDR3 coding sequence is TGTGCCAGCAGCCAAAGTGCAGGCCGCTCTGGAAACACCATATATTTT. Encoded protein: CASSQSAGRSGNTIYF.

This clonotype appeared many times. CDR3 region: CASSSGSGRNTDTQYF. CDR3 bases: TGTGCCAGCAGCTCGGGTAGCGGGAGAAACACAGATACGCAGTATTTT. The V and J genes are TRBV7-9 and TRBJ2-3; 9 nucleotides line up with TRBD2. Germline assignment: CDR1 SEHNR and CDR2 FQNEAQ (reference sequence). The CDR3 runs 16 residues. The V segment lost 4 bases and the J segment 2 bases; nucleotides outside the gene matches: 7.

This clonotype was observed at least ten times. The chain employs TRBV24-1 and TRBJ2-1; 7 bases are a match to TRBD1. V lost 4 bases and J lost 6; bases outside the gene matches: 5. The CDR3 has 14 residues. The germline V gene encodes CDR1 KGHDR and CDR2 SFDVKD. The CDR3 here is CATSDRTGTNEQFF. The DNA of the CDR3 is TGTGCCACCAGTGACCGGACAGGAACCAATGAGCAGTTCTTC.

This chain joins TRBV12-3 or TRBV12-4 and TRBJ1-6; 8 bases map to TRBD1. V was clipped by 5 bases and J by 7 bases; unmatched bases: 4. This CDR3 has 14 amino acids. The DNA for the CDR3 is TGTGCCAGCAGTCTGGGACAGGACAATTCACCCCTCCACTTT. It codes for CASSLGQDNSPLHF.

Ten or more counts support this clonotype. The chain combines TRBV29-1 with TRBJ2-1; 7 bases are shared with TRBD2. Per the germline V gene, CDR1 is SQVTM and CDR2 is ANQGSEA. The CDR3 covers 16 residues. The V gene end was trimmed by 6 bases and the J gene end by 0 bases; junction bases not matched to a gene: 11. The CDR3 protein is CSVGGEVSSSYNEQFF. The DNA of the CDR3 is TGCAGCGTGGGAGGGGAAGTTAGTTCCTCCTACAATGAGCAGTTCTTC.

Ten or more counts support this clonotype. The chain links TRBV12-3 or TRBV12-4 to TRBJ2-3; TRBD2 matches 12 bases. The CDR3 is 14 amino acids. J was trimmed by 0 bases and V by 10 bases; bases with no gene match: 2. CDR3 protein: CAKGLAGSTDTQYF. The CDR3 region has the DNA TGTGCCAAAGGACTAGCGGGGAGCACAGATACGCAGTATTTT.